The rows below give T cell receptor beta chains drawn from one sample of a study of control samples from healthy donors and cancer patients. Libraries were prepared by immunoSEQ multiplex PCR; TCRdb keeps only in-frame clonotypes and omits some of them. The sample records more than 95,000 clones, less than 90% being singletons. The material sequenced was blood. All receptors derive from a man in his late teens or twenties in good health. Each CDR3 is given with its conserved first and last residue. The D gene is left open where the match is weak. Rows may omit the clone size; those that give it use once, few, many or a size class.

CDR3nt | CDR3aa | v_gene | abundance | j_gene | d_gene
TGTGCCAGTATCCAATCGGCGGGCAGGGACTATGGCTACACCTTC | CASIQSAGRDYGYTF | TRBV19 | . | TRBJ1-2 | .
TGTGCCAGCAGTGAACGGGGGACTCGTGGAAACACCATATATTTT | CASSERGTRGNTIYF | TRBV6-1 | . | TRBJ1-3 | .
TGTGCCTGGAGTGGAGGGCTAGCGGGAGTTAATGAGCAGTTCTTC | CAWSGGLAGVNEQFF | TRBV30 | . | TRBJ2-1 | TRBD2
TGTGCCAGCAGCAGGGGGTTTGGGGTAACTGAAGCTTTCTTT | CASSRGFGVTEAFF | TRBV2 | once | TRBJ1-1 | TRBD1
TGTGCCAGCTCACCTCCCCCCGCGGGAGGCGTTCGGCACTACGAGCAGTACTTC | CASSPPPAGGVRHYEQYF | TRBV18 | . | TRBJ2-7 | TRBD2
TGCGCCAGCACCTTCCTGGACAGGTATAATTCACCCCTCCACTTT | CASTFLDRYNSPLHF | TRBV5-1 | . | TRBJ1-6 | TRBD1
TGTGCCAGCAGTTATGGGAGCCTGAACACTGAAGCTTTCTTT | CASSYGSLNTEAFF | TRBV6-5 | medium-sized | TRBJ1-1 | .
TGTGCCAGCAGCGTAGCTCTAAACTATGGCTACACCTTC | CASSVALNYGYTF | TRBV9 | . | TRBJ1-2 | .
TGTGCCAGCAGGGCTACTAGCGGGAGGCAGAGCGAGCAGTACTTC | CASRATSGRQSEQYF | TRBV11-2 | . | TRBJ2-7 | TRBD2
TGTGCCAGCAGCTGGGCAAGACAGGGGTACGAGCAGTACTTC | CASSWARQGYEQYF | TRBV7-9 | . | TRBJ2-7 | TRBD1
TGTGCCAGCAGCTTAGGACAGCGATCTAGCACAGATACGCAGTATTTT | CASSLGQRSSTDTQYF | TRBV11-3 | . | TRBJ2-3 | .
TGTGCTAGCTCCTATAGCGGGAGCTCCTACGAGCAGTACTTC | CASSYSGSSYEQYF | TRBV12-5 | . | TRBJ2-7 | TRBD2
TGTGCCAGCAGCTTAGGAGGTGGGAGCTCCTACAATGAGCAGTTCTTC | CASSLGGGSSYNEQFF | TRBV13 | . | TRBJ2-1 | .
TGTGCCAGTAGTAGCGAGGGTGCGGGTCTAAGGAAAGCTTTCTTT | CASSSEGAGLRKAFF | TRBV19 | few | TRBJ1-1 | .
TGTGCCAGTATTAGGGGGCATAGCGGGAGCAACAATGAGCAGTTCTTC | CASIRGHSGSNNEQFF | TRBV19 | once | TRBJ2-1 | TRBD2
TGCGCCAGCAGCCACGGACAGGACTATGGCTACACCTTC | CASSHGQDYGYTF | TRBV4-1 | . | TRBJ1-2 | TRBD1
TGTGCCAGCAGCTTTCCACTCCGGGACAGCCAAGAGACCCAGTACTTC | CASSFPLRDSQETQYF | TRBV5-4 | . | TRBJ2-5 | TRBD1
TGTGCCAGCAGCTCCCTAACTCCACAAGAGACCCAGTACTTC | CASSSLTPQETQYF | TRBV7-9 | once | TRBJ2-5 | .
TGCGCCAGCAGCTTGCAGGGGGCAGGGACTGAAGCTTTCTTT | CASSLQGAGTEAFF | TRBV5-1 | . | TRBJ1-1 | TRBD1
TGTGCCAGCTCGCCCACGGGGCCGAACACTGAAGCTTTCTTT | CASSPTGPNTEAFF | TRBV18 | . | TRBJ1-1 | .
TGCGCCAGCAGCTCCCAACGGACAGGGGACGGGAACTCTGGGGCCAACGTCCTGACTTTC | CASSSQRTGDGNSGANVLTF | TRBV5-1 | . | TRBJ2-6 | TRBD1
TGCAGCGTTGAAGGGACAGGGAGCTCCTACAATGAGCAGTTCTTC | CSVEGTGSSYNEQFF | TRBV29-1 | . | TRBJ2-1 | TRBD1
TGTGCCAGCAGCCAAGATCCCTACGGGACTAGCATTTTCGATGAGCAGTTCTTC | CASSQDPYGTSIFDEQFF | TRBV4-2 | . | TRBJ2-1 | TRBD2
TGTGCCAGCAGTGAAACGCCAGGGGGCTACGAGCAGTACTTC | CASSETPGGYEQYF | TRBV6-1 | . | TRBJ2-7 | TRBD1